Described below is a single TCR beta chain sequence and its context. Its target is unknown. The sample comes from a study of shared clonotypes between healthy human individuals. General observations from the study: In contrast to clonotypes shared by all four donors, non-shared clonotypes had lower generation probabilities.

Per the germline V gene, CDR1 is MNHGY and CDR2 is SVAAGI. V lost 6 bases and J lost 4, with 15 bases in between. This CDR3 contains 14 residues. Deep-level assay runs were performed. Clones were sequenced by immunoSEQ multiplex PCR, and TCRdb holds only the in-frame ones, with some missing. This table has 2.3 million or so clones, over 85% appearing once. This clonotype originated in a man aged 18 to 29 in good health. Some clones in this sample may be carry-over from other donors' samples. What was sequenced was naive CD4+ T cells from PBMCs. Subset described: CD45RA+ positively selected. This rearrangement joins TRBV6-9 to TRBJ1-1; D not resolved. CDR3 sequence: CASREFRRRTEAFF. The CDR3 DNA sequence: TGTGCCAGCAGAGAGTTTCGACGACGCACTGAAGCTTTCTTT.